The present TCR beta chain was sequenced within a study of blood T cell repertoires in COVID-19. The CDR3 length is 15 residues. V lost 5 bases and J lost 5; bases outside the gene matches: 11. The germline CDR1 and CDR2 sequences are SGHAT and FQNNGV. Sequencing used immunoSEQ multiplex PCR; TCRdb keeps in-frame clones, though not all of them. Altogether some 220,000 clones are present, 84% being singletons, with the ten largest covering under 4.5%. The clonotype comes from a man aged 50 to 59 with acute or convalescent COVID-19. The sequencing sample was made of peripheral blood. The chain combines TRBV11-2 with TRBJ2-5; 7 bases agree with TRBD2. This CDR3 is CASSLILALGETQYF. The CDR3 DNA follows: TGTGCCAGCAGCCTAATACTAGCGCTTGGCGAGACCCAGTACTTC. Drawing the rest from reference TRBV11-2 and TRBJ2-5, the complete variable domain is EAGVAQSPRYKIIEKRQSVAFWCNPISGHATLYWYQQILGQGPKLLIQFQNNGVVDDSQLPKDRFSAERLKGVDSTLKIQPAKLEDSAVYLCASSLILALGETQYFGPGTRLLVL.